The rows below give T cell receptor beta chains drawn from one sample of a study of cytomegalovirus exposure and HLA in healthy donors. Assay: immunoSEQ multiplex PCR; the TCRdb copy retains only in-frame clones and omits some. The sample yields 150,000 or so clones, of which the top ten take up over 1.5%. Sequencing was done on a sample of PBMCs. The receptor set was obtained from a young man in good health and CMV-seronegative. Each CDR3 is given with its conserved first and last residue. The D gene is left open where the match is weak.

14	TRBJ2-7	NA	TRBV5-8	CASSSDGSSYEQYF	TGTGCCAGCAGCTCGGACGGGAGCTCCTACGAGCAGTACTTC
17	TRBJ2-2	TRBD2	TRBV4-3	CASSPLAGGLVTGELFF	TGCGCCAGCAGCCCACTAGCGGGGGGGCTGGTCACCGGGGAGCTGTTTTTT
14	TRBJ2-7	NA	TRBV11-2	CASSFTPRIYEQYF	TGTGCCAGCAGCTTTACCCCGAGGATCTACGAGCAGTACTTC
18	TRBJ2-1	NA	TRBV9	CASSVDLRSGGWGNEQFF	TGTGCCAGCAGCGTAGATCTGAGGTCTGGGGGGTGGGGCAATGAGCAGTTCTTC
18	TRBJ2-6	TRBD2	TRBV19	CASSIKPSGTLWANVLTF	TGTGCCAGTAGTATAAAGCCTAGCGGGACCCTCTGGGCCAACGTCCTGACTTTC
13	TRBJ1-1	TRBD1	TRBV28	CASTLTGATEAFF	TGTGCCAGCACCCTGACAGGGGCCACTGAAGCTTTCTTT
16	TRBJ2-1	TRBD2	TRBV5-4	CASSRGTSGRADEQFF	TGTGCCAGCAGCCGCGGGACTAGCGGGAGGGCCGATGAGCAGTTCTTC
14	TRBJ2-7	NA	TRBV7-8	CASSLGTSIYEQYF	TGTGCCAGCAGCTTAGGAACTTCGATCTACGAGCAGTACTTC
18	TRBJ2-1	TRBD2	TRBV5-1	CASSHDRASGTSLNEQFF	TGCGCCAGCAGCCATGATAGGGCGTCCGGGACTAGCTTAAATGAGCAGTTCTTC
15	TRBJ2-1	TRBD2	TRBV11-3	CASSLAGVSYNEQFF	TGTGCCAGCAGCCTAGCGGGAGTGTCCTACAATGAGCAGTTCTTC
13	TRBJ1-1	NA	TRBV6-5	CASNRGGGTEAFF	TGTGCCAGCAATCGGGGAGGGGGCACTGAAGCTTTCTTT
14	TRBJ1-5	NA	TRBV5-4	CASSLGGVNQPQHF	TGTGCCAGCAGCTTGGGGGGGGTCAATCAGCCCCAGCATTTT
13	TRBJ2-5	NA	TRBV27	CASSLSRQETQYF	TGTGCCAGCAGTTTATCCCGTCAAGAGACCCAGTACTTC
17	TRBJ2-7	NA	TRBV5-1	CASRGQSDGTSSYEQYF	TGCGCCAGCAGAGGACAGTCCGACGGCACAAGCTCCTACGAGCAGTACTTC
14	TRBJ2-1	NA	TRBV11-3	CASRRLARDSEQFF	TGTGCCAGCCGGCGCCTAGCGAGGGACAGTGAGCAGTTCTTC